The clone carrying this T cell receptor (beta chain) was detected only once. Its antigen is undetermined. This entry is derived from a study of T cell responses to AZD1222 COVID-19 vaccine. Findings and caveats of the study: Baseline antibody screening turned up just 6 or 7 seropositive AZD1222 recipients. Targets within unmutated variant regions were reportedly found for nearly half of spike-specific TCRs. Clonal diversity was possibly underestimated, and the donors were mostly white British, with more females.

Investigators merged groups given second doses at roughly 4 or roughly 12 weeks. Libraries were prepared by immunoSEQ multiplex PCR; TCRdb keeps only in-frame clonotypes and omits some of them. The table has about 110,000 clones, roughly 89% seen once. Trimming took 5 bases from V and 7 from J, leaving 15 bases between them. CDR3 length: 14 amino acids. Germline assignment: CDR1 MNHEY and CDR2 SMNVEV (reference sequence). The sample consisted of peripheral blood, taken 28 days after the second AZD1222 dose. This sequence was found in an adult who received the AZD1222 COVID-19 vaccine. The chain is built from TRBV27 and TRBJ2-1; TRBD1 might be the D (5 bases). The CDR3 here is CASSPPPGWNEQFF. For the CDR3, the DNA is TGTGCCAGCAGTCCCCCCCCAGGGTGGAATGAGCAGTTCTTC.